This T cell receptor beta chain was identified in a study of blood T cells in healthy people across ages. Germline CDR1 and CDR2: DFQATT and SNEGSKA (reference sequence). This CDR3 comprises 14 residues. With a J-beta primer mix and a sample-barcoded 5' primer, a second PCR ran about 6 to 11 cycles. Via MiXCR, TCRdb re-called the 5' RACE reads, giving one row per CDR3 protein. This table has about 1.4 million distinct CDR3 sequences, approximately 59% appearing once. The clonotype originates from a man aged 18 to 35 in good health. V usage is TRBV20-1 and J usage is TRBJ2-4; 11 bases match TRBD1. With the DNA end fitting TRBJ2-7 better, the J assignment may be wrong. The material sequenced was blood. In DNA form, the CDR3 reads TGCAGTGCTAGAGATACGGGACAGGGGGTCGAGCAGTACTTC. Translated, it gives CSARDTGQGVEQYF.